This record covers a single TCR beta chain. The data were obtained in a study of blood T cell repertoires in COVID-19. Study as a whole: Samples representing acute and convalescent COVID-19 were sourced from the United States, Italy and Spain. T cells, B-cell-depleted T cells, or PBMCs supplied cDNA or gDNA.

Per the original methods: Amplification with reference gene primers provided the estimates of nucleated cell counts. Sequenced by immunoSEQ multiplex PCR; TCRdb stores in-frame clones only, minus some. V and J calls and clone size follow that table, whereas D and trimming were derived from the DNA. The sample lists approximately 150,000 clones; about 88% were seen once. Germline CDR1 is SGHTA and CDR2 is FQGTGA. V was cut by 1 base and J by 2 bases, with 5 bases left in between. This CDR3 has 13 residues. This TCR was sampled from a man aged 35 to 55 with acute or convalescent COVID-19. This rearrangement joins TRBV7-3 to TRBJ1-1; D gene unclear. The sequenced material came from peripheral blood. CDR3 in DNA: TGTGCCAGCAGCTTAATCCCAAACACTGAAGCTTTCTTT. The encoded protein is CASSLIPNTEAFF. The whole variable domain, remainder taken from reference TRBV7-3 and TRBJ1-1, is GAGVSQTPSNKVTEKGKYVELRCDPISGHTALYWYRQSLGQGPEFLIYFQGTGAADDSGLPNDRFFAVRPEGSVSTLKIQRTERGDSAVYLCASSLIPNTEAFFGQGTRLTVV.